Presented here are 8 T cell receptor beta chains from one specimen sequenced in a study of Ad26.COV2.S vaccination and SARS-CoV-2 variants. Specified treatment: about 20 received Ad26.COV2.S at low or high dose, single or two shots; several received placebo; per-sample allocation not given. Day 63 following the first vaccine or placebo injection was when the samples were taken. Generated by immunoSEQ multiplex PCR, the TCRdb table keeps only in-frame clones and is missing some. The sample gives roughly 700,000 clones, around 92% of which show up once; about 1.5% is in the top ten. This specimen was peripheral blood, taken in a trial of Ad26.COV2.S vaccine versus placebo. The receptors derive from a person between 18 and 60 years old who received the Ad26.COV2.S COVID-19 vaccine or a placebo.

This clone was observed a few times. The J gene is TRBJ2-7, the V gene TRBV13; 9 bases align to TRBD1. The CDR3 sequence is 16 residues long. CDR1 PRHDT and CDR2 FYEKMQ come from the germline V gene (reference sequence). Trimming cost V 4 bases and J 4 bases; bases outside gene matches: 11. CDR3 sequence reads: CASSSGLGQGSYEQYF. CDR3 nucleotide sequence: TGTGCCAGCAGCTCCGGGCTGGGACAGGGTAGTTACGAGCAGTACTTC.

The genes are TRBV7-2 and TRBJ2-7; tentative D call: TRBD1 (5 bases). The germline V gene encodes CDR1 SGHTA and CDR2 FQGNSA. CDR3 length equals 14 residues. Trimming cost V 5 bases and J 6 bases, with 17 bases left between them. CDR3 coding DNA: TGTGCCAGCAGCCCTTCTCAGGGTCCCCGCGAGCAGTACTTC. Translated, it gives CASSPSQGPREQYF.

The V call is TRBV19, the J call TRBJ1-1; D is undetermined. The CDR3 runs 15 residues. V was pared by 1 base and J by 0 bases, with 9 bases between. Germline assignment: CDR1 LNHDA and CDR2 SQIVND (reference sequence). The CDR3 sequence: CASSIVGKMNTEAFF. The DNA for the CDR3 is TGTGCCAGTAGTATAGTAGGGAAAATGAACACTGAAGCTTTCTTT.

The CDR3 here is CASSLGKGADMGPQHF. The CDR3 coding sequence is TGCGCCAGCAGCCTAGGTAAGGGAGCGGACATGGGGCCCCAGCATTTT. The chain uses TRBV4-1 and TRBJ1-5, with a possible D match to TRBD1 (5 bases). Germline V gene sequence: CDR1 MGHRA, CDR2 YSYEKL. V lost 4 bases to trimming and J lost 9 bases, with 22 bases between them. The CDR3 runs to 16 residues.

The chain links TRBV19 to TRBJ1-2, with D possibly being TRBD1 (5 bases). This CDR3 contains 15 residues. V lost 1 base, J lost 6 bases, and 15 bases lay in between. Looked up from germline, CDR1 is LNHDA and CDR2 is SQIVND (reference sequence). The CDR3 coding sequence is TGTGCCAGTAGTATAGGAGGCAACCTCAGGGATGGCTACACCTTC. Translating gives CASSIGGNLRDGYTF.

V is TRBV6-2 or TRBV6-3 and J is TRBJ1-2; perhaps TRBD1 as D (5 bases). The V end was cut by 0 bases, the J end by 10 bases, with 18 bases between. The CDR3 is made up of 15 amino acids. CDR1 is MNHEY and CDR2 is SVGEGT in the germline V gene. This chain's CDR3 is CASSYSTTRGGDYTF. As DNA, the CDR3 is TGTGCCAGCAGTTACTCGACGACTAGGGGAGGAGACTACACCTTC.

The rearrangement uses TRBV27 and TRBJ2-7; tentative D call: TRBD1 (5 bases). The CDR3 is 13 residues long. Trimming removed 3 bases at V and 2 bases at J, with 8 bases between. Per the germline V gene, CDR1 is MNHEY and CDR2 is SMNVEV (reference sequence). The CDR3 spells CASSLTDPYEQYF. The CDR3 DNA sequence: TGTGCCAGCAGTTTGACAGACCCCTACGAGCAGTACTTC.

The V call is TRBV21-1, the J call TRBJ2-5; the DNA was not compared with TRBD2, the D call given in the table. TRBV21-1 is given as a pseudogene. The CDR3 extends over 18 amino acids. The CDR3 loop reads CASSRRLAGGPSQETQYF. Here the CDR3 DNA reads TGTGCCAGCAGCAGACGACTAGCGGGAGGGCCAAGCCAAGAGACCCAGTACTTC.